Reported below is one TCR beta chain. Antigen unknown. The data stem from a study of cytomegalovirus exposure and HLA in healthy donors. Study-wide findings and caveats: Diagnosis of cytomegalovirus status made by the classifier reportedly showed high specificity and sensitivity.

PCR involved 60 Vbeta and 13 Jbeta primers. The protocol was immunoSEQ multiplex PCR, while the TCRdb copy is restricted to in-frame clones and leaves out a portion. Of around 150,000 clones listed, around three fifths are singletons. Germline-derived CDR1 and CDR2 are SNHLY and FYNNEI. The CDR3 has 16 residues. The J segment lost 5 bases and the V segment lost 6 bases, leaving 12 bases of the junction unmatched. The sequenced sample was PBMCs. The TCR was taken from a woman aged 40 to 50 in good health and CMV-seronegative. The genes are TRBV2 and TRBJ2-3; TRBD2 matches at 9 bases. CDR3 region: CASRRGGGLAGDTQYF. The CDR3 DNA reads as TGTGCCAGCAGGAGGGGTGGGGGACTAGCAGGAGATACGCAGTATTTT.